What follows are 16 T cell receptor beta chains derived from one specimen sequenced in a study of blood T cells in healthy people across ages. It was with a sample-barcoded 5' primer and a J-beta primer mix that a second PCR of roughly 7 to 12 cycles was run. TCRdb re-called the 5' RACE reads with MiXCR, one entry per CDR3 protein. The sample holds under 700,000 distinct CDR3 sequences, 24% seen once. These data were likewise used in another study, on T cells of mothers and their children.

The sample comprised blood. The receptor source for this set is a boy under 18 in good health.

The genes are TRBV20-1 and TRBJ1-2; D may be TRBD1 (6 bases). The CDR3 is 15 amino acids. V was shortened by 6 bases and J by 2 bases, with 19 bases between the two germline ends. Germline V gene sequence: CDR1 DFQATT, CDR2 SNEGSKA (reference sequence). The CDR3 protein is CSAKSAGTLNYGYTF. CDR3 bases: TGCAGTGCCAAATCTGCCGGGACACTCAACTATGGCTACACCTTC.

The chain carries TRBV20-1 and TRBJ1-1; D might be TRBD1 (5 bases). CDR3 length equals 13 residues. Germline assignment: CDR1 DFQATT and CDR2 SNEGSKA (reference sequence). Between the trimmed V and J ends, which lost 4 bases and 2 bases, there was a span of 11 bases. The CDR3 region is CSAIQGINTEAFF. The DNA for the CDR3 is TGCAGTGCTATTCAGGGAATTAACACTGAAGCTTTCTTT.

Of note for this clonotype: Germline and junction disagree at one end, which may indicate a read error. The V call is TRBV6-5, the J call TRBJ2-7, with D perhaps assigned TRBD1 or TRBD2 (5 bases each). The V gene's germline CDR1 is MNHEY and CDR2 SVGAGI. The CDR3 consists of 13 residues. The CDR3 coding sequence is TGTGCCAGCAGTTACGGGACCCGTGGGGTTCAGCACTTC. As protein: CASSYGTRGVQHF.

This rearrangement joins TRBV3-1 to TRBJ1-1; 9 positions agree with TRBD1. The CDR3 sequence is 16 residues long. J was trimmed by 0 bases and V by 4 bases; bases with no gene match: 6. The germline V gene has CDR1 LGHDT and CDR2 YNNKEL (reference sequence). The CDR3 region has the DNA TGTGCCAGCAGCCCCGGGACAGGGTCCATGAACACTGAAGCTTTCTTT. This codes for CASSPGTGSMNTEAFF. Full variable domain (outside the CDR3, taken from reference TRBV3-1 and TRBJ1-1): DTAVSQTPKYLVTQMGNDKSIKCEQNLGHDTMYWYKQDSKKFLKIMFSYNNKELIINETVPNRFSPKSPDKAHLNLHINSLELGDSAVYFCASSPGTGSMNTEAFFGQGTRLTVV.

This clonotype was picked up a small number of times. The chain uses TRBV12-3 or TRBV12-4 and TRBJ1-1; D unresolved. CDR3 length: 17 amino acids. V was trimmed by 2 bases and J by 6 bases, leaving 22 bases between them. CDR3 sequence reads: CASSLFLGVGQGPEAFF. The CDR3 DNA is TGTGCCAGCAGTTTATTCCTTGGGGTAGGCCAAGGGCCTGAAGCTTTCTTT.

The chain recombines TRBV19 with TRBJ2-7, with 7 bases identical to TRBD2. Unmatched junction bases numbered 11, after V lost 6 bases and J lost 6 bases. The germline CDR1 and CDR2 sequences are LNHDA and SQIVND (reference sequence). The CDR3 has 14 residues. The CDR3 here is CASSRSNAGVEQYF. The DNA for the CDR3 is TGTGCCAGTAGCCGGTCGAATGCGGGGGTCGAGCAGTACTTC.

The chain recombines TRBV28 with TRBJ2-5; 11 bases map to TRBD2. The CDR3 totals 16 residues. The ends lost 3 bases at V and 1 base at J; junction bases unmatched: 4. Per germline, CDR1 MDHEN and CDR2 SYDVKM. The CDR3, as DNA: TGTGCCAGCAGTTTTCCTGGGACTAGCGGCCAAGAGACCCAGTACTTC. This sequence encodes CASSFPGTSGQETQYF.

As to this clonotype: The junction does not match germline at one end; this may be a read error. In nucleotides, the CDR3 is TGCAGTGCTAGAGGTTGGGGGGTCCAGTCCTACGGGCAGTACTTC. Translating it yields CSARGWGVQSYGQYF. The chain recombines TRBV20-1 with TRBJ2-7, with D maybe TRBD2 (6 bases). The germline gives CDR1 DFQATT, CDR2 SNEGSKA (reference sequence). CDR3 size: 15 residues.

The J gene is TRBJ2-5, the V gene TRBV9; D assignment may be TRBD1 or TRBD2 (5 bases each). There are 15 residues in the CDR3. Germline-derived CDR1 and CDR2 are SGDLS and YYNGEE. V lost 0 bases to trimming and J lost 5 bases, with 14 bases between them. The CDR3: CASSVGGAKEETQYF. CDR3 nucleotide sequence: TGTGCCAGCAGCGTAGGAGGGGCAAAGGAGGAGACCCAGTACTTC.

V gene TRBV11-2 combines with J gene TRBJ1-2, with a tentative D call TRBD1 (6 bases). V was trimmed by 4 bases and J by 3 bases, leaving 9 bases between them. Germline V lookup: CDR1 SGHAT, CDR2 FQNNGV. The CDR3 length is 13 residues. The CDR3 is CASSSTGHYGYTF. CDR3 DNA sequence: TGTGCCAGCAGCTCCACAGGGCACTATGGCTACACCTTC.

The chain links TRBV5-1 to TRBJ2-2, with 9 positions matching TRBD2. CDR1 is SGHRS, CDR2 YFSETQ, per germline. CDR3 length equals 16 residues. J gave up 1 base and V 4 bases, and 5 bases lay outside the gene matches. The DNA of the CDR3 is TGCGCCAGCAGCCCCCATAGCGGGGGGAACACCGGGGAGCTGTTTTTT. Amino acids: CASSPHSGGNTGELFF.

In this sample, this clonotype turned up a few times. The rearrangement links TRBV4-2 to TRBJ1-3, with TRBD1 matching 7 bases. The CDR3 sequence is 16 residues long. The J segment lost 4 bases and the V segment lost 0 bases, leaving 6 bases of the junction unmatched. Germline V CDR1 and CDR2: LGHNA, YNFKEQ. The CDR3 DNA is TGTGCCAGCAGCCAAGATCCCCCGACAGGGGGAAACACCATATATTTT. As protein: CASSQDPPTGGNTIYF.

This clonotype has only a few counts. The chain joins TRBV28 to TRBJ2-3; D is possibly TRBD1 (5 bases). With 7 bases removed from V and 4 bases from J, the gap between germline ends came to 15 bases. The CDR3 extends over 14 amino acids. Germline-derived CDR1 and CDR2 are MDHEN and SYDVKM. In DNA, the CDR3 is TGTGCCAGCACTTCACGAAGGGGCGCAGATACGCAGTATTTT. Its protein is CASTSRRGADTQYF.

This sequence joins TRBV12-3 or TRBV12-4 and TRBJ2-5; D is ambiguous. Trimming pared 1 base from V and 2 bases from J, leaving 11 bases between. There are 15 residues in the CDR3. The CDR3: CASSLDSARQETQYF. In nucleotides, the CDR3 is TGTGCCAGCAGTTTAGACAGCGCCCGACAAGAGACCCAGTACTTC.

The rearrangement links TRBV2 to TRBJ1-5, with 9 nucleotides matching TRBD1. J was trimmed by 4 bases and V by 3 bases; bases with no gene match: 7. From germline, CDR1 is SNHLY and CDR2 FYNNEI. The CDR3 length is 16 residues. CDR3 protein: CASSEAQTGGNQPQHF. DNA of the CDR3: TGTGCCAGCAGTGAGGCTCAGACAGGGGGGAATCAGCCCCAGCATTTT.

V is TRBV12-3 or TRBV12-4 and J is TRBJ1-4, with D unresolved. Between the trimmed V and J ends, which lost 6 bases and 7 bases, there was a span of 18 bases. This CDR3 is built from 15 residues. This chain's CDR3 is CASSPRYTAVEKLFF. The DNA for the CDR3 is TGTGCCAGCAGCCCCCGCTATACGGCGGTTGAAAAACTGTTTTTT.